The sequence of this T cell receptor (beta chain) was determined in a study of blood T cell repertoires in COVID-19. This clone was counted a few times. Looked up from germline, CDR1 is KGHSH and CDR2 is LQKENI. The CDR3 loop spans 13 amino acids. Trimming took 6 bases from V and 1 from J, leaving 9 bases between them. Sequencing used immunoSEQ multiplex PCR; TCRdb keeps in-frame clones, though not all of them. The sample shows under 200,000 clones, about 85% of them seen only once. The receptor's source is a woman between 55 and 75 years old with COVID-19, enrolled during active disease. Sequenced material: peripheral blood. The chain carries TRBV18 and TRBJ2-5; no firm D call. Written as DNA, the CDR3 is TGTGCCAGCTCCCCAGACTCCCAAGAGACCCAGTACTTC. The encoded protein is CASSPDSQETQYF. Filled out from reference TRBV18 and TRBJ2-5, the complete variable domain reads NAGVMQNPRHLVRRRGQEARLRCSPMKGHSHVYWYRQLPEEGLKFMVYLQKENIIDESGMPKERFSAEFPKEGPSILRIQQVVRGDSAAYFCASSPDSQETQYFGPGTRLLVL.